Presented here are 10 T cell receptor beta chains from one specimen sequenced in a study of CD8 T cells in ankylosing spondylitis. TCRdb analysed the 5' RACE reads with MiXCR anew, one entry per CDR3 protein. The sample consists of about 300,000 distinct CDR3 sequences, 20% of them appearing once. Sequenced: blood, either unsorted or a sorted T cell fraction (not recorded which). Receptor source: a female donor with ankylosing spondylitis or in good health (not recorded which).

This chain joins TRBV18 and TRBJ2-7; no reliable D call. V was trimmed by 4 bases and J by 3 bases, leaving 10 bases between them. The CDR3 totals 13 residues. Looked up from germline, CDR1 is KGHSH and CDR2 is LQKENI. The CDR3: CASSQEHDYEQYF. The CDR3, as DNA: TGTGCCAGCTCACAGGAGCACGACTACGAGCAGTACTTC.

The chain carries TRBV15 and TRBJ2-7; D is unclear. The V gene lost 0 bases and the J gene lost 1 base, with 7 bases spanning the gap. There are 14 residues in the CDR3. Per the germline V gene, CDR1 is LNHNV and CDR2 is YYDKDF (reference sequence). DNA for the CDR3: TGTGCCACCAGCAGAGATCCGAATTCCTACGAGCAGTACTTC. Residues: CATSRDPNSYEQYF.

This clonotype was counted many times. J is TRBJ1-2 and V is TRBV7-2; 11 bases line up with TRBD1. The CDR3 loop spans 14 amino acids. Germline V CDR1 and CDR2: SGHTA, FQGNSA. Trimming at V came to 4 bases and at J to 4 bases, leaving 2 bases not matched to a gene. The CDR3 nucleotides read TGTGCCAGCAGCTCGGGACAGGGGGGCTATGGCTACACCTTC. It is translated as CASSSGQGGYGYTF.

This clonotype was observed many times. The chain links TRBV29-1 to TRBJ2-5, with D perhaps matching TRBD1 (6 bases). The germline gives CDR1 SQVTM, CDR2 ANQGSEA. The CDR3 runs to 14 residues. Trimming took 6 bases from V and 1 from J, leaving 15 bases between them. The CDR3 loop reads CSVALQGPQETQYF. For the CDR3, the DNA is TGCAGCGTCGCCCTACAGGGTCCCCAAGAGACCCAGTACTTC.

This clonotype has more than one count but fewer than ten. V gene TRBV14 combines with J gene TRBJ2-3, with TRBD2 matching over 7 bases. J was trimmed by 0 bases and V by 7 bases; bases with no gene match: 4. This CDR3 contains 14 residues. CDR1 and CDR2 from the germline V gene are SGHDN and FVKESK. The CDR3 loop is CASTREASTDTQYF. The CDR3 DNA is TGTGCCAGCACCCGGGAGGCCAGCACAGATACGCAGTATTTT.

A few counts support this clonotype. This sequence joins TRBV20-1 and TRBJ1-4, with D possibly TRBD1 on 5 matching bases. CDR3 length: 12 residues. Trimming took 4 bases from V and 8 from J, leaving 11 bases between them. Germline lookup yields CDR1 DFQATT and CDR2 SNEGSKA (reference sequence). CDR3 nucleotide sequence: TGCAGTGCTATGGGGGTCGGAGAAAAACTGTTTTTT. Its protein is CSAMGVGEKLFF.

The CDR3: CASSLNRDYNEQFF. The CDR3 DNA is TGTGCCAGCAGCTTAAACAGGGACTACAATGAGCAGTTCTTC. The chain is built from TRBV7-3 and TRBJ2-1; TRBD1 is a possible D gene (6 bases). V lost 1 base and J 3 bases, leaving 7 bases between the germline ends. The CDR3 extends over 14 amino acids. Germline V lookup: CDR1 SGHTA, CDR2 FQGTGA.

The chain joins TRBV5-1 to TRBJ2-1; 7 positions match TRBD2. CDR1 and CDR2 from the germline V gene are SGHRS and YFSETQ. CDR3 size: 15 residues. V lost 10 bases to trimming and J lost 8 bases; unmatched junction nucleotides: 18. The DNA of the CDR3 is TGCGCCGGCCCAACGCAGCGGGAAACTGTTGATGAGCAGTTCTTC. Translation: CAGPTQRETVDEQFF.

This clonotype was seen repeatedly, ten times or more. The chain employs TRBV7-2 and TRBJ2-5; a possible D gene is TRBD2 (6 bases). CDR1 and CDR2 (germline): SGHTA, FQGNSA. This CDR3 has 13 amino acids. V shed 6 bases and J shed 5 bases, with 13 bases lying between them. CDR3 bases: TGTGCCAGCAGTTTGGGGGGTAGGGAGACCCAGTACTTC. Protein sequence: CASSLGGRETQYF.

This clonotype was seen a few times. This chain joins TRBV7-2 and TRBJ1-2, with TRBD1 matching 7 bases. The CDR3 spans 17 residues. The V segment lost 1 base and the J segment 4 bases; nucleotides outside the gene matches: 12. CDR1 and CDR2 (germline): SGHTA, FQGNSA. The CDR3 loop is CASSLDSLDRDPYGYTF. DNA of the CDR3: TGTGCCAGCAGCTTAGACTCCCTTGACAGGGACCCCTATGGCTACACCTTC.